The entry below describes one TCR beta chain. The data belong to a study of blood T cell repertoires in COVID-19. Repertoires were generated with immunoSEQ multiplex PCR, while TCRdb's copy carries only in-frame clones and drops some. Found here are around 240,000 clones, 91% of them singletons; the top ten hold 0.95% to 1.5%. The ends lost 4 bases at V and 6 bases at J; junction bases unmatched: 6. This CDR3 is 14 amino acids long. The germline V gene has CDR1 GTSNPN and CDR2 SVGIG (reference sequence). The V and J genes are TRBV30 and TRBJ2-1, with 10 bases fitting TRBD2. The TCR sequence derives from a human donor in a cohort exposed to, infected with or recovered from COVID-19 (not recorded which). The donor label of this sample is uncertain. The material sequenced was PBMCs or T cells enriched from blood (not recorded which). The CDR3 here is CAWMPGLASNEQFF. The CDR3 nucleotides read TGTGCCTGGATGCCGGGACTAGCGAGCAATGAGCAGTTCTTC.